This TCR beta chain is drawn from a study of blood T cell repertoires in COVID-19. About the study: COVID-19 samples from acute and convalescent phases originated in the United States, Italy and Spain. PBMCs, B-cell-depleted T cells, or T cells provided the cDNA or gDNA that made up the material.

J lost 4 bases, V lost 4 bases, and 6 bases had no gene match. Germline CDR1 is GTSNPN and CDR2 is SVGIG (reference sequence). This CDR3 comprises 13 residues. Original analysis: Reference gene primer amplification in the assay estimated nucleated cell counts. Sequencing was performed with immunoSEQ multiplex PCR; in TCRdb, only in-frame clones are kept and a portion is missing. Clone size and the V and J calls come from that table; the DNA yielded D and trimming. Of 200,000 to 250,000 clones in the sample, around 81% are singletons; the top ten hold around 5.8%. Sequencing was performed on peripheral blood. The chain couples TRBV30 to TRBJ1-2, with 7 bases lining up with TRBD1. This sequence originates from a woman in her 70s with acute or convalescent COVID-19. In nucleotides, the CDR3 is TGTGCCTGGACCCGACAGGGATTCTATGGCTACACCTTC. It translates to CAWTRQGFYGYTF.